This T cell receptor beta chain was documented in a study of CD8 T cells in ankylosing spondylitis. Per germline, CDR1 ENHRY and CDR2 SYGVKD. Germline trimming cut 3 bases from V and 1 base from J; bases unmatched to any gene: 6. The CDR3 extends over 15 amino acids. Making the TCR beta libraries involved quantitative 5'-RACE with molecular barcodes. TCRdb re-called the 5' RACE reads through MiXCR, storing one row per CDR3 protein. The table has about 160,000 distinct CDR3 sequences, 40% to 50% seen once. This clonotype was picked up many times. Its specificity is not known. Study-wide results and limits: Made up of eight highly homologous variants, a TCR beta motif appeared characteristic of ankylosing spondylitis blood.

The sequenced sample consisted of synovial fluid, either unsorted or a sorted T cell fraction (not recorded which). The source of this sequence is a male donor with ankylosing spondylitis. The chain couples TRBV10-3 to TRBJ2-7, with 7 nucleotides matching TRBD1. CDR3 bases: TGTGCCATCAGTGACCCGGGACAGCAATCCTACGAGCAGTACTTC. Encoded protein: CAISDPGQQSYEQYF.